This T cell receptor (beta chain) was sequenced during a study of T cell responses to AZD1222 COVID-19 vaccine. Study outcomes and limitations: Along spike, vaccine-associated CD4 TCRs were found throughout, with dominance at 160-218 and 743-854. After two AZD1222 doses, spike-specific TCR breadth and depth rose versus day 0. Females outnumbered males among donors, who were mostly white British; clonal diversity was possibly underestimated.

Assay used: immunoSEQ multiplex PCR; TCRdb lists only in-frame clones, some missing. The data contain around 77,000 clones, roughly 89% of them seen just once; the ten biggest clones take up about 2.5%. Trimming removed 5 bases from V and 14 bases from J, with 10 bases in between. CDR1 is SNHLY and CDR2 is FYNNEI in the germline V gene. The CDR3 is made up of 10 amino acids. Remarks on this clone: What it recognizes is unknown.

The TCR was taken from an adult in good health. The chain employs TRBV2 and TRBJ2-1, with D unclear. The source material was peripheral blood, sampled on day 0 of AZD1222 vaccination. Here the CDR3 reads CASSSIMKFF. The DNA for the CDR3 is TGTGCCAGCAGTTCGATTATGAAGTTCTTC.